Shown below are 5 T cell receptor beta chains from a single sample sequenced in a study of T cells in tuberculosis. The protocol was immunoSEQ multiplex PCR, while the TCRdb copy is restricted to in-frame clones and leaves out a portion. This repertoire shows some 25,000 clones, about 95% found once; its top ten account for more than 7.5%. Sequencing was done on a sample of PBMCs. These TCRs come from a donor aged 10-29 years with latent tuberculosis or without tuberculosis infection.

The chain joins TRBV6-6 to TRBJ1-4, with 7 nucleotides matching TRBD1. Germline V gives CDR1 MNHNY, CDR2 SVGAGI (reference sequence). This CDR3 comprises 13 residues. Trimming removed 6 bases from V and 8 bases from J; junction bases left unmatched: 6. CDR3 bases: TGTGCCAGCAGACCGCGACAGGGAGAAAAACTGTTTTTT. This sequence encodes CASRPRQGEKLFF.

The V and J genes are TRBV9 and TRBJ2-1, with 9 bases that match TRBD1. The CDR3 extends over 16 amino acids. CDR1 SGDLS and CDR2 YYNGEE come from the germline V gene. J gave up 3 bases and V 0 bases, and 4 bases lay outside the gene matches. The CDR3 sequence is CASSVVGQGGYNEQFF. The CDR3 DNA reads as TGTGCCAGCAGCGTAGTGGGACAGGGAGGCTACAATGAGCAGTTCTTC.

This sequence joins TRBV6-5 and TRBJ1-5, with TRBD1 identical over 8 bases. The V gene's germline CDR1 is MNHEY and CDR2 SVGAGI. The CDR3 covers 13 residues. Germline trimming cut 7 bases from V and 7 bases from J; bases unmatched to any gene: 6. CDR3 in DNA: TGTGCCAGCACTCAGGGGGCAGGACAGCCCCAGCATTTT. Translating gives CASTQGAGQPQHF.

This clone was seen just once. The CDR3 protein is CASNPTGGRLGYTF. In nucleotides, the CDR3 is TGTGCCAGCAACCCGACAGGGGGCAGGTTAGGCTACACCTTC. The rearrangement uses TRBV6-5 and TRBJ1-2, with 10 bases lining up with TRBD1. The germline V gene has CDR1 MNHEY and CDR2 SVGAGI. Unmatched junction bases numbered 10, after V lost 7 bases and J lost 8 bases. The CDR3 runs to 14 residues.

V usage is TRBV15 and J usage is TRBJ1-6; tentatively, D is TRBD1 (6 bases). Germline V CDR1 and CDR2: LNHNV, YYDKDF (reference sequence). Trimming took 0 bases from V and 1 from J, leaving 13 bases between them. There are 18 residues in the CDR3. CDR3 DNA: TGTGCCACCAGCAGAGATCTGCGTCAGGGGTCCTATAATTCACCCCTCCACTTT. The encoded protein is CATSRDLRQGSYNSPLHF.